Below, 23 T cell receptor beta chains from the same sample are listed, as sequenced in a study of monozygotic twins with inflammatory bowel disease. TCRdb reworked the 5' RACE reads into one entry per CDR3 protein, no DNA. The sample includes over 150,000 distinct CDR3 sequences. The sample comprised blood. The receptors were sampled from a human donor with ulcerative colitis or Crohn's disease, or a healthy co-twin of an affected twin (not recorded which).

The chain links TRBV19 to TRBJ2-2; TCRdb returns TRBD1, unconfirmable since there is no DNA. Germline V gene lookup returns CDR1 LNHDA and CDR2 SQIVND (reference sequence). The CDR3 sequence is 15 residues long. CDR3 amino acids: CASSARGGNTGELFF. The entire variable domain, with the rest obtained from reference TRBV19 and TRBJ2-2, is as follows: DGGITQSPKYLFRKEGQNVTLSCEQNLNHDAMYWYRQDPGQGLRLIYYSQIVNDFQKGDIAEGYSVSREKKESFPLTVTSAQKNPTAFYLCASSARGGNTGELFFGEGSRLTVL.

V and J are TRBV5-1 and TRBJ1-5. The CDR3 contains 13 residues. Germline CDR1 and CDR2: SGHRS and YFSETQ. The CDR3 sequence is CASSYYSDQPQHF.

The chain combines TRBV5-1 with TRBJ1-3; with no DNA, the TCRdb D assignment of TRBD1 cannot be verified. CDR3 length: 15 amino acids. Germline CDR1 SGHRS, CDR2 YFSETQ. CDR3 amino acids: CASSPPGGLGNTIYF.

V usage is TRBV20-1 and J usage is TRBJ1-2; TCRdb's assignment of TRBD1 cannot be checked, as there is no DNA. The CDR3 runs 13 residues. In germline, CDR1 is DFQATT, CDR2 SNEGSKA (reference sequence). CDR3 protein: CSARVGHSDGYTF.

The CDR3 sequence is CPSSPTGNGNQPQHF. The chain carries TRBV12-3 or TRBV12-4 and TRBJ1-5; lacking DNA, the TRBD1 call made by TCRdb goes unchecked. CDR3 length: 15 amino acids.

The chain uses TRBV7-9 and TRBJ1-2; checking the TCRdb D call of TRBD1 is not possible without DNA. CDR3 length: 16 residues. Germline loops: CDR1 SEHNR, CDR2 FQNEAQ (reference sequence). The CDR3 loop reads CASSSRARSIGHGYTF.

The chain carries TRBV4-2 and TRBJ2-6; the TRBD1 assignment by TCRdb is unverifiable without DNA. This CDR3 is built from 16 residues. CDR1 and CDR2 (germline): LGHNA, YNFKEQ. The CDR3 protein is CASSPWDSSGANVLTF.

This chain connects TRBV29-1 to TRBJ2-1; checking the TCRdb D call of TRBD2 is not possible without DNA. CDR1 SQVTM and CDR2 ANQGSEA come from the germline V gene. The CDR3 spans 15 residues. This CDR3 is CSVEDLAGAYNEQFF.

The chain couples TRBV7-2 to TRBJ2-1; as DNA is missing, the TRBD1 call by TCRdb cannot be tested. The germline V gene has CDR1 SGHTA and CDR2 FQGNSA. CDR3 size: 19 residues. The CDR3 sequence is CASSLAYSGRVRGFDEQFF.

The chain's CDR3 is CASSSSGGFTDTQYF. The gene calls are TRBV5-1 and TRBJ2-3. Looked up from germline, CDR1 is SGHRS and CDR2 is YFSETQ. The CDR3 is 15 amino acids. Supplemented by reference TRBV5-1 and TRBJ2-3, the full variable domain reads KAGVTQTPRYLIKTRGQQVTLSCSPISGHRSVSWYQQTPGQGLQFLFEYFSETQRNKGNFPGRFSGRQFSNSRSEMNVSTLELGDSALYLCASSSSGGFTDTQYFGPGTRLTVL.

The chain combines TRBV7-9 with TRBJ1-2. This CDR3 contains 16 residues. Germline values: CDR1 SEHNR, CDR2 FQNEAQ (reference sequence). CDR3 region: CASTRLSEGANYGYTF.

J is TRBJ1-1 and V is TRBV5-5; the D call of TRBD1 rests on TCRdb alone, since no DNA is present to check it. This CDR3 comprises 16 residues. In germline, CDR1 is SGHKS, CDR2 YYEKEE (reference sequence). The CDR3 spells CASSLSRGELNTEAFF.

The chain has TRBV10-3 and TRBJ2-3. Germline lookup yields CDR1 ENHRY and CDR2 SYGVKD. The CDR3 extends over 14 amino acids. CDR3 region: CAINKGLAADTQYF.

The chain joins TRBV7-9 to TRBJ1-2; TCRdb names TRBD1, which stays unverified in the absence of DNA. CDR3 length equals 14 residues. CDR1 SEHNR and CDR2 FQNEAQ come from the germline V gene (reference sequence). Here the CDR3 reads CASSIEGSLYGYTF.

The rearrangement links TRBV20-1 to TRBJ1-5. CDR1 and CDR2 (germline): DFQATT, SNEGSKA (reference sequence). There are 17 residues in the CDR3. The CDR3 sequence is CSARGAGIEYSNQPQHF.

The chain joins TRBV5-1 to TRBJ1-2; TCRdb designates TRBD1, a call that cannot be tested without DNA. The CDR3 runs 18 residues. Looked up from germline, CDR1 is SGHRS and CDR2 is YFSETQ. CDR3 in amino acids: CASSLTPFGTEANYGYTF.

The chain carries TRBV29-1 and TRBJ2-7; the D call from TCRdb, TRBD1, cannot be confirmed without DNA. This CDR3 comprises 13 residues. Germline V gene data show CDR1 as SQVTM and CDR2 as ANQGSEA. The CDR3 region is CSVMGGGLREQYF.

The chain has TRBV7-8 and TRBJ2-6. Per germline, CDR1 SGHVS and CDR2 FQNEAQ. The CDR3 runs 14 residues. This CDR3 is CASSLVVGANVLTF.

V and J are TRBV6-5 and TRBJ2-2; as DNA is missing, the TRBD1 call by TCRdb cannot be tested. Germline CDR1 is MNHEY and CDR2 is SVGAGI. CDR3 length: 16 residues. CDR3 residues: CASSYSGTVGTGELFF.

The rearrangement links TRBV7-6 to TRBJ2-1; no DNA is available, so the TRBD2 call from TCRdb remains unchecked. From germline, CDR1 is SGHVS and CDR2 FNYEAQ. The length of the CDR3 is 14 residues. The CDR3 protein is CASSFSGRLNEQFF.

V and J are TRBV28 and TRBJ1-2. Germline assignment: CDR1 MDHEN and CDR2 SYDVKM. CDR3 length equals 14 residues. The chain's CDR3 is CASSLRVHLAGYTF.

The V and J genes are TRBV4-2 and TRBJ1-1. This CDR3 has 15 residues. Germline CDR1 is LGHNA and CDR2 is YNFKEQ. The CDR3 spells CASSQDGTSNTEAFF.

The CDR3 region is CASSFERYGYTF. The genes are TRBV7-9 and TRBJ1-2. Germline CDR1 and CDR2: SEHNR and FQNEAQ (reference sequence). The CDR3 has 12 residues. Full variable domain (missing parts from reference TRBV7-9 and TRBJ1-2): DTGVSQNPRHKITKRGQNVTFRCDPISEHNRLYWYRQTLGQGPEFLTYFQNEAQLEKSRLLSDRFSAERPKGSFSTLEIQRTEQGDSAMYLCASSFERYGYTFGSGTRLTVV.